Listed here are 6 T cell receptor beta chains from one sample, sequenced in a study of OX40 agonist ivuxolimab in advanced cancers. Profiling relied on immunoSEQ multiplex PCR, and the TCRdb table lists in-frame clones only, not all of them. This sample carries tens of thousands of clones, 75% to 95% of them seen once, and the ten largest clones take under 3%. Sequencing was performed on CD4+ or CD8+ T cells sorted from blood, taken in a trial of the OX40 agonist ivuxolimab. Source of these receptors: an adult with an advanced solid tumor such as melanoma, head and neck, liver or kidney cancer.

The CDR3: CASIGLSGRGAGDTQYF. The CDR3 bases are TGTGCCAGCATAGGGTTGAGTGGTCGGGGGGCAGGGGATACGCAGTATTTT. V is TRBV28 and J is TRBJ2-3, with D perhaps matching TRBD2 (7 bases). The germline gives CDR1 MDHEN, CDR2 SYDVKM. The CDR3 has 17 residues. V was pared by 7 bases and J by 6 bases, with 26 bases between.

V gene TRBV30 combines with J gene TRBJ2-5, with D perhaps matching TRBD1 or TRBD2 (5 bases each). Per the germline V gene, CDR1 is GTSNPN and CDR2 is SVGIG (reference sequence). V was shortened by 3 bases and J by 3 bases, with 17 bases between the two germline ends. The CDR3 length is 15 residues. The CDR3 DNA reads as TGTGCCTGGAGCCCCGGGGCAGGAATAAAAGAGACCCAGTACTTC. Translation gives CAWSPGAGIKETQYF.

This clone was seen more than once but under ten times. The chain uses TRBV28 and TRBJ1-5; 7 positions agree with TRBD1. This CDR3 is built from 14 residues. The germline V gene encodes CDR1 MDHEN and CDR2 SYDVKM. V trimming: 5 bases; J trimming: 2 bases; junction bases outside the gene matches: 3. The CDR3 nucleotides are TGTGCCAGCAGTGCCGGACAGGGCAATCAGCCCCAGCATTTT. Protein sequence: CASSAGQGNQPQHF. Variable domain in full (rest from reference TRBV28 and TRBJ1-5): DVKVTQSSRYLVKRTGEKVFLECVQDMDHENMFWYRQDPGLGLRLIYFSYDVKMKEKGDIPEGYSVSREKKERFSLILESASTNQTSMYLCASSAGQGNQPQHFGDGTRLSIL.

V and J are TRBV6-1 and TRBJ1-5; D remains ambiguous. The germline V gene encodes CDR1 MNHNS and CDR2 SASEGT. Trimming stripped 1 base from V and 3 bases from J, with 13 bases between. There are 16 residues in the CDR3. The CDR3 DNA sequence: TGTGCCAGCAGTGAAGTTAACCAACCTAACAATCAGCCCCAGCATTTT. This sequence encodes CASSEVNQPNNQPQHF.

The chain carries TRBV7-2 and TRBJ2-1; 10 bases map to TRBD2. The CDR3 totals 14 residues. The V and J ends lost 2 bases and 6 bases, in that order; junction bases with no gene match: 1. Germline-derived CDR1 and CDR2 are SGHTA and FQGNSA. CDR3 sequence (DNA): TGTGCCAGCAGCTTAAGGACTAGCGGCAATGAGCAGTTCTTC. Its protein product is CASSLRTSGNEQFF.

The rearrangement links TRBV6-5 to TRBJ1-2; D is perhaps TRBD1 (5 bases). Germline V lookup: CDR1 MNHEY, CDR2 SVGAGI. The CDR3 spans 14 residues. V lost 0 bases and J lost 2, with 7 bases in between. The CDR3 sequence: CASSYSGLNYGYTF. The CDR3 coding sequence is TGTGCCAGCAGTTACTCGGGACTAAACTATGGCTACACCTTC.